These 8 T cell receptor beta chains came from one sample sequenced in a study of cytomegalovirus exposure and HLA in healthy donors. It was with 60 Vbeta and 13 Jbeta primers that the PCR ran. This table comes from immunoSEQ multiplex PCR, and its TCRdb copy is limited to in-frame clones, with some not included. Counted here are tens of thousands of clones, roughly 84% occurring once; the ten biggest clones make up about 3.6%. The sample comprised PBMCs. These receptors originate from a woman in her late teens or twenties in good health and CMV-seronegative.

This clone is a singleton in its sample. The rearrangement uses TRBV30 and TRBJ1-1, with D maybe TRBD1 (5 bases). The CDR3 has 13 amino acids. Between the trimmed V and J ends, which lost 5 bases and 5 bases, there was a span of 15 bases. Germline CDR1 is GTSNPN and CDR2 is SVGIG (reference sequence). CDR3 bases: TGTGCCTGGGCTCAGGGTACGAGGACTGAAGCTTTCTTT. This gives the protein CAWAQGTRTEAFF.

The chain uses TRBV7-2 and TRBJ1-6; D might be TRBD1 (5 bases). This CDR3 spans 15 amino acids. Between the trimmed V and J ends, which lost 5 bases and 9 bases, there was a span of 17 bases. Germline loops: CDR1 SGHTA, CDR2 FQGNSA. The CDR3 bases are TGTGCCAGCAGCCCCCGGGCAGGGAGGGGTTCACCCCTCCACTTT. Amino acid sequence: CASSPRAGRGSPLHF.

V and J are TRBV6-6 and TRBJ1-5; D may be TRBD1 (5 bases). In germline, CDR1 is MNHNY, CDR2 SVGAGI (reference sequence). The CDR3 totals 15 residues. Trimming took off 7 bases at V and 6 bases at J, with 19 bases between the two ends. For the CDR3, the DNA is TGTGCCAGCACCCTAGGCGGGGAGGGGAGTCAGCCCCAGCATTTT. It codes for CASTLGGEGSQPQHF.

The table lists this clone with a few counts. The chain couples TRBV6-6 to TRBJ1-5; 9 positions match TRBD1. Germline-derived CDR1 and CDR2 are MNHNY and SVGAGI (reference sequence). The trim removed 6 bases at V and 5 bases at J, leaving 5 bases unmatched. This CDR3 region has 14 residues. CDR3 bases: TGTGCCAGCAGGCCGACAGGGGGTGATCAGCCCCAGCATTTT. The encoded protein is CASRPTGGDQPQHF.

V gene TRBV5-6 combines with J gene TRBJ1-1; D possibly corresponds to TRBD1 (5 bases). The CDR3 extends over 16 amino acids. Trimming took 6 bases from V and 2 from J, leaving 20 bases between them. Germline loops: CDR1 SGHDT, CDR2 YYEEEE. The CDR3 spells CASIRRGGIPNTEAFF. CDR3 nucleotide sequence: TGTGCCAGCATCAGGCGGGGGGGAATACCCAACACTGAAGCTTTCTTT.

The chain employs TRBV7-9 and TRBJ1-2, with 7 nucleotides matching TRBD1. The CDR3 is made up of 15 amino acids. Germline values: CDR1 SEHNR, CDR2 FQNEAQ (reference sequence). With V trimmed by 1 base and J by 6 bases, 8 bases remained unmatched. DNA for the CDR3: TGTGCCAGCAGCTTAGGGGAGGCGACAGGGAATGGCTACACCTTC. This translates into CASSLGEATGNGYTF.

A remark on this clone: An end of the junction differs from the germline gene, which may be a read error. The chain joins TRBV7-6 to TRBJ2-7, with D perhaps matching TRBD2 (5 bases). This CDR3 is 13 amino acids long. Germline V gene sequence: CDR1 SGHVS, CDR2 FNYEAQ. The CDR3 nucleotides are TGTGCCAGCAGCCTAGCCGGCTCCTACGAGCAGTACTTC. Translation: CASSLAGSYEQYF.

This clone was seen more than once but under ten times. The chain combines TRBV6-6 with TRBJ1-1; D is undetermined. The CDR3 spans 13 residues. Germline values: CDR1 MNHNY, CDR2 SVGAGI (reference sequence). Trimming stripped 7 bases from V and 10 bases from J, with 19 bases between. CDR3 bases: TGTGCCAGCACTCTACCCGAAAGGGAGACAGCTTTCTTT. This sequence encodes CASTLPERETAFF.